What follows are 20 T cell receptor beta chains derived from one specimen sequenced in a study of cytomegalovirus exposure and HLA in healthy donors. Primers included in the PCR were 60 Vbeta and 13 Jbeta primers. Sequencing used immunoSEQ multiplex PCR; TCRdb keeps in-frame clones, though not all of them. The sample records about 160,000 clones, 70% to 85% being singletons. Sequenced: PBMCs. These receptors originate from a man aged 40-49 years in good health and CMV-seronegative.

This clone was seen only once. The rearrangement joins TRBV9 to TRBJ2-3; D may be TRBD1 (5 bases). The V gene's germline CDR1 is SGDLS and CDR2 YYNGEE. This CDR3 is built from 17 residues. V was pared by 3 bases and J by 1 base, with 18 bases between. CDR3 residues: CASSGGWSYARTDTQYF. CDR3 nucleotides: TGTGCCAGCAGCGGGGGCTGGAGTTACGCACGCACAGATACGCAGTATTTT.

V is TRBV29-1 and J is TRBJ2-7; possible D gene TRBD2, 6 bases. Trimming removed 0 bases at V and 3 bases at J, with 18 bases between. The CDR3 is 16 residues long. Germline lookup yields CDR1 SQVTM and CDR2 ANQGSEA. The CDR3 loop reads CSVEDPDRGGVYEQYF. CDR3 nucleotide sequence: TGCAGCGTTGAAGACCCAGATCGGGGCGGGGTCTACGAGCAGTACTTC.

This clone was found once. The chain's CDR3 is CAARQGAAYEQYF. CDR3 DNA: TGTGCCGCCCGACAGGGGGCGGCCTACGAGCAGTACTTC. The J gene is TRBJ2-7, the V gene TRBV6-6, with 10 nucleotides matching TRBD1. V lost 11 bases, J lost 2 bases, and 6 bases stayed unmatched. The CDR3 extends over 13 amino acids. Germline CDR1 and CDR2: MNHNY and SVGAGI (reference sequence).

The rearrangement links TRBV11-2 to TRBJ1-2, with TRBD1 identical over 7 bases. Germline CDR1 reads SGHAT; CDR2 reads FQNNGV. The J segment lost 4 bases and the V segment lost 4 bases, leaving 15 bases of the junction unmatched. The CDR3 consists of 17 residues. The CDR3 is CASSSEGSGGSGYGYTF. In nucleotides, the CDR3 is TGTGCCAGCAGCTCCGAAGGGTCAGGGGGTAGTGGCTATGGCTACACCTTC. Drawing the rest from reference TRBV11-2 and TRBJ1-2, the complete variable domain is EAGVAQSPRYKIIEKRQSVAFWCNPISGHATLYWYQQILGQGPKLLIQFQNNGVVDDSQLPKDRFSAERLKGVDSTLKIQPAKLEDSAVYLCASSSEGSGGSGYGYTFGSGTRLTVV.

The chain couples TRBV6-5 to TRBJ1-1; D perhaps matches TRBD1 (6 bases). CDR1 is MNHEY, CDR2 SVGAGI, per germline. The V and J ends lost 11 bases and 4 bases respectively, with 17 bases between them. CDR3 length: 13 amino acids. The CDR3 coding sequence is TGTGCCGCGGGGGGCCTGGGCGTCACTGAAGCTTTCTTT. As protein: CAAGGLGVTEAFF.

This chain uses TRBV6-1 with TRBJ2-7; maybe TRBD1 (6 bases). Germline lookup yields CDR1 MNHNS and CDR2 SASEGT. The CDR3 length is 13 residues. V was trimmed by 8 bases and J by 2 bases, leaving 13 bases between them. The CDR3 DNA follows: TGTGCCAGCGGCAGACAGGCGGCCTACGAGCAGTACTTC. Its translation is CASGRQAAYEQYF.

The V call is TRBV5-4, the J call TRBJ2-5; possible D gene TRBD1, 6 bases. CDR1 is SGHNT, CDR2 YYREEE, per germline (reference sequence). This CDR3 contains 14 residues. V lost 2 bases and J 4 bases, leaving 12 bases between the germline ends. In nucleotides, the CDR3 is TGTGCCAGCAGCTTCGCCAGGGGTAGAGAGACCCAGTACTTC. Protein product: CASSFARGRETQYF.

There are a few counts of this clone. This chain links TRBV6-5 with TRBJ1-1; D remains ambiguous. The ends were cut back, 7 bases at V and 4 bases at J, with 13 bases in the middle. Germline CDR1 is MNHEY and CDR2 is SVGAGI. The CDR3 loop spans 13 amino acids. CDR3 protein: CASKREGGTEAFF. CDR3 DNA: TGTGCCAGCAAAAGGGAGGGTGGCACTGAAGCTTTCTTT.

In DNA form, the CDR3 reads TGCGCCAGCAGCTTGCAACAGGGGGCTGGGTACGAGCAGTACTTC. It specifies CASSLQQGAGYEQYF. V gene TRBV5-1 combines with J gene TRBJ2-7; 9 nucleotides match TRBD1. Germline CDR1 reads SGHRS; CDR2 reads YFSETQ. The CDR3 has 15 residues. Germline trimming cut 1 base from V and 4 bases from J; bases unmatched to any gene: 6. Full variable domain (rest looked up from reference TRBV5-1 and TRBJ2-7): KAGVTQTPRYLIKTRGQQVTLSCSPISGHRSVSWYQQTPGQGLQFLFEYFSETQRNKGNFPGRFSGRQFSNSRSEMNVSTLELGDSALYLCASSLQQGAGYEQYFGPGTRLTVT.

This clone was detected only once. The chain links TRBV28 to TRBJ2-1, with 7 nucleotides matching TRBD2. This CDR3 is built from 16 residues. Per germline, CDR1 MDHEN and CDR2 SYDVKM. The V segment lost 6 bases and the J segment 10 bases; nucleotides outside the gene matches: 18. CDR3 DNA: TGTGCCAGCAGGGACTCAACTAGCGCCTTCGGGGAAGAGCAGTTCTTC. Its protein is CASRDSTSAFGEEQFF.

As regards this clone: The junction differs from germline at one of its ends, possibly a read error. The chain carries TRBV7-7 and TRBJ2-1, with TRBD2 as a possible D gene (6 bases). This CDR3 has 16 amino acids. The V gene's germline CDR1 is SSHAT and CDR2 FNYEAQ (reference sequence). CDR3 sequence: CASSLAVSPSYNEQFF. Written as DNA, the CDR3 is TGTGCTAGCAGCTTAGCGGTTAGCCCTTCCTACAATGAGCAGTTCTTC.

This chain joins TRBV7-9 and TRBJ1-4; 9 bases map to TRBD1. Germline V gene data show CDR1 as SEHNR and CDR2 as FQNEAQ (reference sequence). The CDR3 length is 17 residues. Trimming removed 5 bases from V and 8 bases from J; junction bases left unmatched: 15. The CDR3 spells CASSIRDRVVGGEKLFF. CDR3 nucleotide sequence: TGTGCCAGCAGCATCCGGGACAGGGTGGTAGGAGGCGAAAAACTGTTTTTT.

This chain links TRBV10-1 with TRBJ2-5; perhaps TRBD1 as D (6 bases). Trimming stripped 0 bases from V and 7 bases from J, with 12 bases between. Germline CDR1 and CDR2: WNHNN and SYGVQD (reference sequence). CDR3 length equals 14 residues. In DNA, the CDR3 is TGCGCCAGCAGTGAGTCTGGACAGAAAGGGACCCAGTACTTC. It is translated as CASSESGQKGTQYF.

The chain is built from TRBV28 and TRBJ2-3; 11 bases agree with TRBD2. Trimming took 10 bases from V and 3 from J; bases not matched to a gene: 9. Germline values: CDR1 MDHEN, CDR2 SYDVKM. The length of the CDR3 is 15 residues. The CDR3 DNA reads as TGTGCCATCTGTAGCGGGGGGGAAAAGACAGATACGCAGTATTTT. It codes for CAICSGGEKTDTQYF.

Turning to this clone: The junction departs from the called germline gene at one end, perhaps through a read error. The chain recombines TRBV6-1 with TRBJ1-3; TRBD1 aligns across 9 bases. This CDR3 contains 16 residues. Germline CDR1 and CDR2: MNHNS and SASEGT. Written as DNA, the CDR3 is TGTGCCAGCAGCGAAGCTCCGGGGACAGGGGGAAACACCATATATTTT. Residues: CASSEAPGTGGNTIYF.

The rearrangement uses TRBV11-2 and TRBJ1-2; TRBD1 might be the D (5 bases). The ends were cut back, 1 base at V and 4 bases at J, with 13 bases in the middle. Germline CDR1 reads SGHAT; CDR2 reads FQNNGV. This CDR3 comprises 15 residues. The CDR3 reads CASSLVGDPRYGYTF. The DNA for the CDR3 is TGTGCCAGCAGCTTAGTAGGGGATCCGCGCTATGGCTACACCTTC.

The CDR3 here is CASSTQAGASDTQYF. For the CDR3, the DNA is TGTGCCAGTAGTACCCAAGCGGGGGCCTCAGATACGCAGTATTTT. The genes are TRBV19 and TRBJ2-3, with 8 bases lining up with TRBD2. The CDR3 covers 15 residues. Germline assignment: CDR1 LNHDA and CDR2 SQIVND (reference sequence). The ends lost 4 bases at V and 4 bases at J; junction bases unmatched: 7.

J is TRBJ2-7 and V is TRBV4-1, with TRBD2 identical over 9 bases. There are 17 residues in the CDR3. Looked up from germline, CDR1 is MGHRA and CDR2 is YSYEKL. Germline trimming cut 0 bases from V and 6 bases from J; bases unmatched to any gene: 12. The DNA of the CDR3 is TGCGCCAGCAGCCAAGAAGGAGCGGGACTAGCCCCCCGCGAGCAGTACTTC. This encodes CASSQEGAGLAPREQYF.

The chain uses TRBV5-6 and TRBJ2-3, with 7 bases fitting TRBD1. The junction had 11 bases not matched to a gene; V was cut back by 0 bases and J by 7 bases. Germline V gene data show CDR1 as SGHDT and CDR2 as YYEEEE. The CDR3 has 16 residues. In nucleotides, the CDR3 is TGTGCCAGCAGCTTGGTAAGGGACAGATCTGGAAATACGCAGTATTTT. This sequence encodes CASSLVRDRSGNTQYF.

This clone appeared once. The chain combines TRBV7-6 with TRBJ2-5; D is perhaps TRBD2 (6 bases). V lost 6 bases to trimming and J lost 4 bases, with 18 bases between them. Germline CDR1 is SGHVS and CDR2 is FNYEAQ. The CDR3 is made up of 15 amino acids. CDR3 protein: CASSLNLRRGETQYF. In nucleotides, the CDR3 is TGTGCCAGCAGTTTAAACCTACGGCGGGGAGAGACCCAGTACTTC.